Listed below are T cell receptor beta chains from one sample, sequenced in a study of blood T cell repertoires in COVID-19. Clones were read by immunoSEQ multiplex PCR, and TCRdb kept only the in-frame ones, dropping some. The table includes more than 100,000 clones, nearly 90% detected once. The sequenced material came from peripheral blood. These receptors were taken from a woman in her fifties or sixties with COVID-19, enrolled during active disease. The CDR3 runs from the conserved cysteine through the conserved F or W. A D gene is named only where the DNA matches it firmly. Expanded clones get a size class; other rows say once, few or many, or leave the size out.

abundance	d_gene	j_gene	v_gene	CDR3aa	CDR3nt
-	-	TRBJ1-1	TRBV7-2	CASSLMGRRDQAEAFF	TGTGCCAGCAGCTTAATGGGGAGGAGGGACCAGGCTGAAGCTTTCTTT
-	-	TRBJ1-5	TRBV7-2	CASSPNQPQHF	TGTGCCAGCAGCCCGAATCAGCCCCAGCATTTT
-	TRBD2	TRBJ2-7	TRBV7-2	CASSPERLAGGREQYF	TGTGCCAGCAGCCCGGAGAGACTAGCGGGGGGGAGGGAGCAGTACTTC
-	-	TRBJ2-1	TRBV5-1	CASSLNRPGWDEQFF	TGCGCCAGCAGCTTGAATCGTCCAGGATGGGATGAGCAGTTCTTC
-	-	TRBJ1-5	TRBV18	CASSQQTSAGNQPQHF	TGTGCCAGCTCGCAACAAACCTCCGCCGGGAATCAGCCCCAGCATTTT
-	-	TRBJ2-7	TRBV7-2	CASSLAGEETYEQYF	TGTGCCAGCAGCTTAGCAGGGGAGGAGACCTACGAGCAGTACTTC
-	TRBD1	TRBJ1-1	TRBV6-6	CASSFTGGTEAFF	TGTGCCAGCAGTTTCACAGGGGGCACTGAAGCTTTCTTT
-	-	TRBJ1-1	TRBV19	CASSLQAGKTEAFF	TGTGCCAGTAGCCTACAGGCGGGGAAGACTGAAGCTTTCTTT
-	TRBD1	TRBJ2-1	TRBV5-1	CASSLTGTGLARGNEQFF	TGCGCCAGCAGCTTGACCGGGACAGGGCTAGCTAGGGGAAATGAGCAGTTCTTC
-	TRBD1	TRBJ1-6	TRBV7-2	CASSSIDRGSSPLHF	TGTGCCAGCAGCTCCATCGACAGGGGGAGTTCACCCCTCCACTTT
-	-	TRBJ2-3	TRBV7-2	CASSPGQIQRDTQYF	TGTGCCAGCAGCCCCGGACAGATTCAAAGAGATACGCAGTATTTT
few	TRBD2	TRBJ2-7	TRBV3-1/TRBV3-2	CASSLLLAGDSYEQYF	TGTGCCAGCAGCCTTCTCCTAGCGGGGGATTCCTACGAGCAGTACTTC
-	-	TRBJ1-6	TRBV5-1	CASSSSGADSPLHF	TGCGCCAGCAGCTCCTCAGGGGCGGATTCACCCCTCCACTTT
-	-	TRBJ2-5	TRBV10-3	CAISDSGLHSIQETQYF	TGTGCCATCAGTGACTCAGGGCTTCACTCAATCCAAGAGACCCAGTACTTC
-	-	TRBJ1-5	TRBV18	CASSPAGRGQPQHF	TGTGCCAGCTCACCAGCAGGGCGAGGTCAGCCCCAGCATTTT
-	-	TRBJ1-1	TRBV9	CASSVLQGEVTEAFF	TGTGCCAGCAGCGTGTTACAGGGAGAGGTCACTGAAGCTTTCTTT
-	TRBD1	TRBJ1-1	TRBV27	CASAFTGGTEAFF	TGTGCCAGCGCCTTTACAGGGGGCACTGAAGCTTTCTTT
-	-	TRBJ1-1	TRBV24-1	CATSADPNTEAFF	TGTGCCACCAGTGCAGATCCGAACACTGAAGCTTTCTTT
-	-	TRBJ2-2	TRBV7-3	CASSYGTGELFF	TGTGCCAGCAGCTACGGGACCGGGGAGCTGTTTTTT
-	-	TRBJ1-1	TRBV27	CASRLSLGARTEAFF	TGTGCCAGCAGACTCTCCTTGGGGGCGAGGACTGAAGCTTTCTTT
-	TRBD1	TRBJ1-2	TRBV25-1	CASSGTGVYGYTF	TGTGCCAGCAGTGGGACAGGTGTCTATGGCTACACCTTC
-	TRBD1	TRBJ2-3	TRBV18	CASSPGTGTDTQYF	TGTGCCAGCTCACCAGGGACAGGAACAGATACGCAGTATTTT